This T cell receptor (beta chain) was identified in a study of OX40 agonist ivuxolimab in advanced cancers. Produced via immunoSEQ multiplex PCR; TCRdb's table is partial and in-frame only. The sample includes about 52,000 clones, about nine tenths of them seen just once. V was trimmed by 8 bases and J by 0 bases, leaving 5 bases between them. The germline gives CDR1 LNHDA, CDR2 SQIVND (reference sequence). The CDR3 spans 12 residues. Note on this clone: Its antigen is still unknown.

Findings and limits, study-wide: Relative to CD4+, CD8+ T cells held more expanded clones on average.

This receptor was taken from an adult with an advanced solid tumor such as melanoma, head and neck, liver or kidney cancer. Sequenced material: CD4+ or CD8+ T cells sorted from blood, taken in a trial of the OX40 agonist ivuxolimab. The J gene is TRBJ1-5, the V gene TRBV19; D remains ambiguous. In nucleotides, the CDR3 is TGTGCCAGTCGGGGTAGCAATCAGCCCCAGCATTTT. This gives the protein CASRGSNQPQHF. The variable domain in full, with the rest retrieved from reference TRBV19 and TRBJ1-5, is DGGITQSPKYLFRKEGQNVTLSCEQNLNHDAMYWYRQDPGQGLRLIYYSQIVNDFQKGDIAEGYSVSREKKESFPLTVTSAQKNPTAFYLCASRGSNQPQHFGDGTRLSIL.